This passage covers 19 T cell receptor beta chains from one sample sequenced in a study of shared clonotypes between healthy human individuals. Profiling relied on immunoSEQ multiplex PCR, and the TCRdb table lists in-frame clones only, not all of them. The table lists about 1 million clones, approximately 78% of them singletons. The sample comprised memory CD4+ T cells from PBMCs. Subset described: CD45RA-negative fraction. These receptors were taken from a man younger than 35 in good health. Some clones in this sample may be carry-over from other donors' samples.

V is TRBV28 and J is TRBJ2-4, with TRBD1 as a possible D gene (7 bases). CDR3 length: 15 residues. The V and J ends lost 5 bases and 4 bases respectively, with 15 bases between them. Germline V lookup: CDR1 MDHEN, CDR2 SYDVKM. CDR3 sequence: CASSTSGGLKNIQYF. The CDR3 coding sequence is TGTGCCAGCAGTACTTCAGGGGGGCTGAAAAACATTCAGTACTTC.

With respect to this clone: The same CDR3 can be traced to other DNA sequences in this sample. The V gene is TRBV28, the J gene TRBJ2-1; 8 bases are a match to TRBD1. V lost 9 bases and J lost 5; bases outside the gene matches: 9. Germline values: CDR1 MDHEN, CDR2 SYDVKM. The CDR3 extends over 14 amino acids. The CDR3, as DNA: TGTGCCAGTTTAAGACAGGGGAGGAACAATGAGCAGTTCTTC. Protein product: CASLRQGRNNEQFF.

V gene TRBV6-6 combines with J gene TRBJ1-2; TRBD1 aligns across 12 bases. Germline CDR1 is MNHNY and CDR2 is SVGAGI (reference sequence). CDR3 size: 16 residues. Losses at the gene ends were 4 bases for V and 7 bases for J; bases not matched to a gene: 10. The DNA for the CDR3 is TGTGCCAGCAGTTCTCAATATGGGACAGGGGGCCGTGGCTACACCTTC. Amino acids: CASSSQYGTGGRGYTF.

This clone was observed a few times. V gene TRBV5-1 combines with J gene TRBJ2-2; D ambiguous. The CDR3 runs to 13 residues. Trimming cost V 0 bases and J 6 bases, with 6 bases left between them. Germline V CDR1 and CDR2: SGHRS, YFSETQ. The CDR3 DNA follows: TGCGCCAGCAGCTTGGTGCATGCCGGGGAGCTGTTTTTT. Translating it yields CASSLVHAGELFF.

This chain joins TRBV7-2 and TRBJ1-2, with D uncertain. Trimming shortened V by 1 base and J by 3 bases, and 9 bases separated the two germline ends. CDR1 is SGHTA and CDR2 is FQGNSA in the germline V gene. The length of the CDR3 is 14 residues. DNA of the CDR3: TGTGCCAGCAGCTTAGACAGAAGCGACTATGGCTACACCTTC. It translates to CASSLDRSDYGYTF.

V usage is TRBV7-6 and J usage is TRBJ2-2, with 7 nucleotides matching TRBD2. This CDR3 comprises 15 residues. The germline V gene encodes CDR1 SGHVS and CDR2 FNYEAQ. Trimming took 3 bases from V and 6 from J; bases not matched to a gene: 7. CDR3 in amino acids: CASSFIGTTAGELFF. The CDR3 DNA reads TGTGCCAGCAGCTTCATCGGGACTACTGCCGGGGAGCTGTTTTTT.

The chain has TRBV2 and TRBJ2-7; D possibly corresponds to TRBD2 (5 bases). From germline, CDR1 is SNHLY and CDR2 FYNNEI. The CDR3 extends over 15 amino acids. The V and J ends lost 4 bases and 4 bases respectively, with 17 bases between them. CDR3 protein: CASSAQLTGIYEQYF. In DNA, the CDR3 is TGTGCCAGCAGTGCCCAGTTGACGGGGATTTACGAGCAGTACTTC.

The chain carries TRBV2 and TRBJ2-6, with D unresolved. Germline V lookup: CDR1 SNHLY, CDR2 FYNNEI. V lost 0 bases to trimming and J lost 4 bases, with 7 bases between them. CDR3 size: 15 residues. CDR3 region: CASSEAQRGANVLTF. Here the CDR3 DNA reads TGTGCCAGCAGTGAAGCACAGCGAGGGGCCAACGTCCTGACTTTC.

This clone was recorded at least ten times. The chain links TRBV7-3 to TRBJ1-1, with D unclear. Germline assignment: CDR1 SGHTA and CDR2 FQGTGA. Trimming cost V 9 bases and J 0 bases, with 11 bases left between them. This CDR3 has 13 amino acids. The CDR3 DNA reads TGTGCCAGTAAGAGTAACTTGAACACTGAAGCTTTCTTT. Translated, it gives CASKSNLNTEAFF.

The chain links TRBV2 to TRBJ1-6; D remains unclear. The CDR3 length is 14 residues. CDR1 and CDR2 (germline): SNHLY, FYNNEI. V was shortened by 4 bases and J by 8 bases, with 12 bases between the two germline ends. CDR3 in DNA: TGTGCCAGCAGTGCCCTAGACCCCGATTCACCCCTCCACTTT. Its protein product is CASSALDPDSPLHF.

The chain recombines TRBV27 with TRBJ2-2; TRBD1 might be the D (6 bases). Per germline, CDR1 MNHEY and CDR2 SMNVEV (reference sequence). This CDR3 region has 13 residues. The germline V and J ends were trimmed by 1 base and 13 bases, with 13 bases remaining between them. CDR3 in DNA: TGTGCCAGCAGTTTATTGGGGGCCTCACCGCTGTTTTTT. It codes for CASSLLGASPLFF.

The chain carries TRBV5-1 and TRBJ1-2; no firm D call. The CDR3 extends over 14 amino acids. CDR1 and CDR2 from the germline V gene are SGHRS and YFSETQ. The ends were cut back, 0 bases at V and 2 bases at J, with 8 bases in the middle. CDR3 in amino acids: CASSLAQANYGYTF. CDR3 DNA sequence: TGCGCCAGCAGCTTGGCCCAGGCGAACTATGGCTACACCTTC.

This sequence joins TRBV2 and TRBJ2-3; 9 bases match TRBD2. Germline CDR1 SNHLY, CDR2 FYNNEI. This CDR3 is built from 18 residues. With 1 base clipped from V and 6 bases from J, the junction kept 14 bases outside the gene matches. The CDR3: CASSEGVVAGATVDTQYF. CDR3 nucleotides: TGTGCCAGCAGTGAAGGGGTGGTAGCGGGAGCTACGGTGGATACGCAGTATTTT.

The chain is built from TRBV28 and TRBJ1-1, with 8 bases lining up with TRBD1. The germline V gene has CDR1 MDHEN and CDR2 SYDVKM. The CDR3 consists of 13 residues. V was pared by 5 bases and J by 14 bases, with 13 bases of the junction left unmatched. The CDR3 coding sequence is TGTGCCAGCAGTCTATTTCACAGGGGGGACTGGTTCTTT. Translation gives CASSLFHRGDWFF.

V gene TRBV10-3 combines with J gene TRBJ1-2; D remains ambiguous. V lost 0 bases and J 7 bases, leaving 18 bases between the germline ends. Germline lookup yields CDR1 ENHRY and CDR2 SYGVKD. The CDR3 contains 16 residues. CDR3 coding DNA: TGTGCCATCAGTGAGTCTTTCGAGACATCAGCCCGTGGCTACACCTTC. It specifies CAISESFETSARGYTF.

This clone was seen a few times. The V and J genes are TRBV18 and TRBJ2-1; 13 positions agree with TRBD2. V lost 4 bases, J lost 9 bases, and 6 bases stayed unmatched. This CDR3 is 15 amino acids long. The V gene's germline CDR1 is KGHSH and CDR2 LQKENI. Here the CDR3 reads CASSQGTSGTGEQFF. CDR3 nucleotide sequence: TGTGCCAGCTCACAAGGGACTAGCGGGACGGGTGAGCAGTTCTTC.

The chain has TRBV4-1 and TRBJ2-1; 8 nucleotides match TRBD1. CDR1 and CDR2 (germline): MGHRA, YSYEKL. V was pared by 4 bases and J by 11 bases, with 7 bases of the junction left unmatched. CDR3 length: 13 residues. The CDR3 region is CASSPGQVIQQFF. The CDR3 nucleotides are TGCGCCAGCAGCCCGGGACAGGTCATCCAGCAGTTCTTC.

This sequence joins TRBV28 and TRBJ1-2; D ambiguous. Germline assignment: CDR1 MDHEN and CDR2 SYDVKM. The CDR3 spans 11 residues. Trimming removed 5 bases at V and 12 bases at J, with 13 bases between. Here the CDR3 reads CASSNPRYHTF. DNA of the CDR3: TGTGCCAGCAGTAATCCGAGGTACCACACCTTC.

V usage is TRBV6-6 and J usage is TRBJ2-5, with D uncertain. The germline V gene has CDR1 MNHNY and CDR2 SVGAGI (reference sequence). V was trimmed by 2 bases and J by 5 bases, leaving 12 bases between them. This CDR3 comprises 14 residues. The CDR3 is CASSYSQFLETQYF. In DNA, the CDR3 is TGTGCCAGCAGTTACAGCCAGTTTTTGGAGACCCAGTACTTC.